One sample yielded the 27 T cell receptor beta chains listed below, sequenced in a study of blood T cell repertoires in COVID-19. Generated by immunoSEQ multiplex PCR, the TCRdb table keeps only in-frame clones and is missing some. The table shows around 72,000 clones, with around 76% occurring only once. Sequenced input: peripheral blood. The origin of the receptors is a human donor in a cohort sampled during active COVID-19.

This clone was seen a handful of times. The rearrangement joins TRBV4-1 to TRBJ2-7; TRBD1 matches at 9 bases. The CDR3 sequence is 15 residues long. V was pared by 4 bases and J by 6 bases, with 10 bases of the junction left unmatched. From germline, CDR1 is MGHRA and CDR2 YSYEKL. The CDR3 coding sequence is TGCGCCAGCAGCCCCCGAACGGGACAGGGCCTCGAGCAGTACTTC. This translates into CASSPRTGQGLEQYF.

The gene calls are TRBV4-2 and TRBJ2-7; TRBD2 agrees at 10 bases. The CDR3 is made up of 15 amino acids. In germline, CDR1 is LGHNA, CDR2 YNFKEQ. Germline trimming cut 0 bases from V and 4 bases from J; bases unmatched to any gene: 3. CDR3 in DNA: TGTGCCAGCAGCCAAGAGAGCGGGGGGGGATACGAGCAGTACTTC. Its translation is CASSQESGGGYEQYF.

This clone was picked up a small number of times. This rearrangement joins TRBV10-3 to TRBJ2-7, with a tentative D call TRBD1 (5 bases). This CDR3 region has 15 residues. Germline loops: CDR1 ENHRY, CDR2 SYGVKD. V lost 6 bases to trimming and J lost 2 bases, with 17 bases between them. The CDR3 loop is CAISPMTARTYEQYF. For the CDR3, the DNA is TGTGCCATCAGCCCAATGACAGCACGGACCTACGAGCAGTACTTC.

J is TRBJ2-7 and V is TRBV4-1; 8 bases fit TRBD1. Unmatched junction bases numbered 5, after V lost 2 bases and J lost 5 bases. CDR1 and CDR2 from the germline V gene are MGHRA and YSYEKL. The CDR3 consists of 14 residues. The CDR3 spells CASSQPGQVDEQYF. The CDR3 coding sequence is TGCGCCAGCAGCCAACCGGGACAGGTCGACGAGCAGTACTTC.

The V gene is TRBV10-3, the J gene TRBJ1-6; D might be TRBD1 (5 bases). The germline gives CDR1 ENHRY, CDR2 SYGVKD. V lost 10 bases to trimming and J lost 5 bases, with 18 bases between them. CDR3 length: 15 amino acids. Here the CDR3 reads CATQSPPGDNSPLHF. DNA for the CDR3: TGTGCCACCCAATCCCCCCCGGGGGATAATTCACCCCTCCACTTT.

This rearrangement joins TRBV7-2 to TRBJ2-5; 7 bases are a match to TRBD2. V shed 2 bases and J 1 base; nucleotides not matched to a gene: 4. The CDR3 is 15 residues long. From germline, CDR1 is SGHTA and CDR2 FQGNSA. The CDR3 nucleotides are TGTGCCAGCAGCTTACAGTGGGGGGGCCAAGAGACCCAGTACTTC. Its protein is CASSLQWGGQETQYF.

This rearrangement joins TRBV7-9 to TRBJ2-3, with a tentative D call TRBD2 (5 bases). Germline CDR1 and CDR2: SEHNR and FQNEAQ (reference sequence). Trimming stripped 4 bases from V and 3 bases from J, with 11 bases between. The CDR3 loop spans 14 amino acids. This CDR3 is CASSSATGTDTQYF. In nucleotides, the CDR3 is TGTGCCAGCAGCTCAGCCACGGGAACAGATACGCAGTATTTT.

The chain carries TRBV5-6 and TRBJ1-1, with 7 bases fitting TRBD1. CDR3 length: 17 residues. CDR1 is SGHDT and CDR2 is YYEEEE in the germline V gene. Trimming cost V 0 bases and J 6 bases; bases outside gene matches: 14. The CDR3 nucleotides read TGTGCCAGCAGCTTGGGTTGGACAGGTTATGTGGACTCTGAAGCTTTCTTT. This codes for CASSLGWTGYVDSEAFF.

This chain connects TRBV30 to TRBJ1-5, with TRBD1 as a possible D gene (5 bases). CDR3 length: 13 amino acids. Between the trimmed V and J ends, which lost 0 bases and 14 bases, there was a span of 17 bases. The germline CDR1 and CDR2 sequences are GTSNPN and SVGIG (reference sequence). The CDR3 nucleotides are TGTGCCTGGAGTGTAATCGGGGGGACGGCCAAGCATTTT. It codes for CAWSVIGGTAKHF. The full variable domain, rest sourced from reference TRBV30 and TRBJ1-5, is SQTIHQWPATLVQPVGSPLSLECTVEGTSNPNLYWYRQAAGRGLQLLFYSVGIGQISSEVPQNLSASRPQDRQFILSSKKLLLSDSGFYLCAWSVIGGTAKHFGDGTRLSIL.

Only a few counts were recorded for this clone. The chain joins TRBV5-4 to TRBJ1-2; D not certain. Trimming took off 0 bases at V and 1 base at J, with 13 bases between the two ends. Germline-derived CDR1 and CDR2 are SGHNT and YYREEE (reference sequence). The CDR3 totals 16 residues. The CDR3 spells CASSLGQLRDNYGYTF. The DNA for the CDR3 is TGTGCCAGCAGCTTGGGGCAACTAAGAGATAACTATGGCTACACCTTC.

The V call is TRBV5-1, the J call TRBJ2-7, with 13 bases that match TRBD2. V dropped 4 bases and J dropped 0; count of bases not matched to a gene: 13. This CDR3 contains 19 residues. From germline, CDR1 is SGHRS and CDR2 YFSETQ. CDR3 sequence: CASSPRTSGGTLLSYEQYF. In nucleotides, the CDR3 is TGCGCCAGCAGCCCTCGGACTAGCGGGGGTACGCTACTCTCCTACGAGCAGTACTTC.

The chain employs TRBV5-1 and TRBJ1-4; 8 bases are shared with TRBD1. V dropped 4 bases and J dropped 6; count of bases not matched to a gene: 5. Germline V gene lookup returns CDR1 SGHRS and CDR2 YFSETQ. The CDR3 contains 14 residues. Written as DNA, the CDR3 is TGCGCCAGCAGCCTCGGACAGGGAGATGAAAAACTGTTTTTT. Its translation: CASSLGQGDEKLFF.

This clone was picked up one time. This chain links TRBV19 with TRBJ1-2; TRBD1 aligns across 9 bases. The V gene's germline CDR1 is LNHDA and CDR2 SQIVND (reference sequence). CDR3 size: 15 residues. V lost 6 bases, J lost 6 bases, and 11 bases stayed unmatched. The CDR3 sequence: CASSPPRDRAHGYTF. The CDR3 DNA reads TGTGCCAGTAGCCCACCCCGGGACAGGGCTCATGGCTACACCTTC.

CDR3 in amino acids: CASSPNRRVSEKLFF. CDR3 nucleotide sequence: TGTGCCAGCAGCCCTAACAGGAGGGTAAGCGAAAAACTGTTTTTT. The chain carries TRBV7-9 and TRBJ1-4, with D possibly matching TRBD1 (5 bases). The CDR3 consists of 15 residues. The germline CDR1 and CDR2 sequences are SEHNR and FQNEAQ (reference sequence). Trimming removed 5 bases from V and 8 bases from J, with 18 bases in between.

The V gene is TRBV11-2, the J gene TRBJ2-7, with D possibly TRBD2 on 5 matching bases. The CDR3 runs 16 residues. The germline V and J ends were trimmed by 4 bases and 3 bases, with 19 bases remaining between them. Germline assignment: CDR1 SGHAT and CDR2 FQNNGV. CDR3 protein: CASSSPRGTGVYEQYF. DNA for the CDR3: TGTGCCAGCAGCTCTCCTAGAGGCACCGGGGTCTACGAGCAGTACTTC.

V gene TRBV15 combines with J gene TRBJ1-6; no definite D call. Trimming took 5 bases from V and 8 from J, leaving 10 bases between them. Germline V CDR1 and CDR2: LNHNV, YYDKDF (reference sequence). This CDR3 has 13 amino acids. This CDR3 reads CATSSGWDSPLHF. CDR3 DNA sequence: TGTGCCACCAGCTCAGGCTGGGATTCACCCCTCCACTTT. Full variable domain (missing parts from reference TRBV15 and TRBJ1-6): DAMVIQNPRYQVTQFGKPVTLSCSQTLNHNVMYWYQQKSSQAPKLLFHYYDKDFNNEADTPDNFQSRRPNTSFCFLDIRSPGLGDTAMYLCATSSGWDSPLHFGNGTRLTVT.

This chain connects TRBV5-1 to TRBJ2-1; TRBD2 matches 8 bases. Germline CDR1 SGHRS, CDR2 YFSETQ. Germline trimming cut 4 bases from V and 5 bases from J; bases unmatched to any gene: 11. This CDR3 has 16 amino acids. This CDR3 reads CASSPPSSGVHNEQFF. CDR3 nucleotides: TGCGCCAGCAGCCCCCCCAGTAGCGGGGTCCACAATGAGCAGTTCTTC.

This sequence joins TRBV12-5 and TRBJ2-5, with 7 bases fitting TRBD1. Germline CDR1 LGHNT, CDR2 FRNRAP. The CDR3 length is 17 residues. Trimming cost V 5 bases and J 5 bases; bases outside gene matches: 17. The CDR3: CASGRTGTAKFEETQYF. CDR3 nucleotide sequence: TGTGCTAGTGGTCGAACCGGGACAGCCAAGTTCGAGGAGACCCAGTACTTC.

The chain is built from TRBV9 and TRBJ2-2, with TRBD1 identical over 9 bases. J gave up 4 bases and V 0 bases, and 7 bases lay outside the gene matches. The V gene's germline CDR1 is SGDLS and CDR2 YYNGEE. The CDR3 runs to 17 residues. The CDR3 loop is CASSVGPGQGLTGELFF. The CDR3 DNA is TGTGCCAGCAGCGTAGGACCGGGACAGGGTCTCACCGGGGAGCTGTTTTTT.

The chain links TRBV4-2 to TRBJ2-6; a possible D gene is TRBD2 (6 bases). Trimming removed 1 base from V and 2 bases from J, with 9 bases in between. The CDR3 spans 16 residues. CDR1 LGHNA and CDR2 YNFKEQ come from the germline V gene. CDR3 residues: CASSQAGVAGANVLTF. The CDR3 bases are TGTGCCAGCAGCCAAGCGGGGGTGGCTGGGGCCAACGTCCTGACTTTC.

The rearrangement joins TRBV3-1 (or the pseudogene TRBV3-2) to TRBJ2-7; 7 positions agree with TRBD2. Trimming cost V 4 bases and J 2 bases; bases outside gene matches: 5. Per germline, CDR1 LGHDT and CDR2 YNNKEL (reference sequence). The length of the CDR3 is 14 residues. CDR3 sequence reads: CASSRSGATYEQYF. The CDR3 DNA reads as TGTGCCAGCAGCCGGAGCGGGGCGACCTACGAGCAGTACTTC.

The V and J genes are TRBV6-5 and TRBJ1-2; the D gene is possibly TRBD1 (5 bases). The CDR3 contains 16 residues. Trimming removed 1 base at V and 0 bases at J, with 12 bases between. CDR1 is MNHEY, CDR2 SVGAGI, per germline. This CDR3 reads CASSYYRITSNYGYTF. The CDR3 DNA follows: TGTGCCAGCAGTTACTACAGGATCACATCTAACTATGGCTACACCTTC.

The chain combines TRBV5-1 with TRBJ2-7, with 7 bases matching TRBD1. The CDR3 is 14 residues long. CDR1 and CDR2 from the germline V gene are SGHRS and YFSETQ. The junction had 8 bases not matched to a gene; V was cut back by 5 bases and J by 3 bases. The CDR3 nucleotides read TGCGCCAGCAGAATAGGGACAGCGAACTACGAGCAGTACTTC. Translated: CASRIGTANYEQYF.

This clone was observed a few times. This sequence joins TRBV5-1 and TRBJ2-7; 8 bases line up with TRBD1. This CDR3 has 15 residues. From germline, CDR1 is SGHRS and CDR2 YFSETQ. Trimming removed 4 bases from V and 6 bases from J; junction bases left unmatched: 12. The CDR3 nucleotides read TGCGCCAGCAGCCTGATTCCGGGACAGGCGGGCGAGCAGTACTTC. It is translated as CASSLIPGQAGEQYF.

This clone was seen only a few times. V and J are TRBV4-1 and TRBJ2-7, with D possibly TRBD1 on 6 matching bases. Trimming stripped 4 bases from V and 4 bases from J, with 17 bases between. Germline assignment: CDR1 MGHRA and CDR2 YSYEKL. The CDR3 is made up of 15 amino acids. Here the CDR3 reads CASSPYTVGAYEQYF. CDR3 sequence (DNA): TGCGCCAGCAGCCCGTATACGGTGGGGGCGTACGAGCAGTACTTC.

This chain joins TRBV21-1 and TRBJ1-1. TRBV21-1 is a known pseudogene. CDR3 length: 12 residues. The CDR3 sequence is CASSHMGFWDCF. The CDR3, as DNA: TGTGCCAGCAGCCACATGGGTTTTTGGGACTGCTTT.

This chain joins TRBV7-9 and TRBJ1-3; 7 nucleotides align to TRBD1. CDR1 SEHNR and CDR2 FQNEAQ come from the germline V gene (reference sequence). This CDR3 region has 14 residues. Trimming took 5 bases from V and 4 from J; bases not matched to a gene: 5. CDR3 coding DNA: TGTGCCAGCAGCCCAACGACAGGGGGAAACACCATATATTTT. Translation gives CASSPTTGGNTIYF.